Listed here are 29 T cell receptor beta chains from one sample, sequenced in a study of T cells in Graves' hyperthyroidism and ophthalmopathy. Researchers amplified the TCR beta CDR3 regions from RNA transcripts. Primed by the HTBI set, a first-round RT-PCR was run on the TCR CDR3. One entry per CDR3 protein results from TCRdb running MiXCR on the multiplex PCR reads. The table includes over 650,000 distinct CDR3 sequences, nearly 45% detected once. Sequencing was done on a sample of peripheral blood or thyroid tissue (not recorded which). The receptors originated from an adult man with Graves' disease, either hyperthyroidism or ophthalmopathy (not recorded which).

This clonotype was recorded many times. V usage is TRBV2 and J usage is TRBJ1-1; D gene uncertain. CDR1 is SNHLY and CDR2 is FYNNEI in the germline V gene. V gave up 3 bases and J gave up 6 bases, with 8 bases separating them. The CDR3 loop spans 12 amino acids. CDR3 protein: CASSDLGSEAFF. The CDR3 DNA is TGTGCCAGCAGTGACTTGGGGTCTGAAGCTTTCTTT.

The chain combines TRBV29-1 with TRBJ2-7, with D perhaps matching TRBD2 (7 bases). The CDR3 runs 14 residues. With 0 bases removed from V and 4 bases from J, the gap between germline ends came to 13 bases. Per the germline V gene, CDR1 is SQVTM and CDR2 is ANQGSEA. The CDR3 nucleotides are TGCAGCGTTGAAGACCCGGGGGGCTTATACGAGCAGTACTTC. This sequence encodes CSVEDPGGLYEQYF.

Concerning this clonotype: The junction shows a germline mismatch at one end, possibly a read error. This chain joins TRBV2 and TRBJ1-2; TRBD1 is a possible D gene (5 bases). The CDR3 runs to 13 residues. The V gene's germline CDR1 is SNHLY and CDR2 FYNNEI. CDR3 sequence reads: CARSSGRFYGYTF. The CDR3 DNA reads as TGTGCCCGCAGTTCGGGGCGCTTCTATGGCTACACCTTC.

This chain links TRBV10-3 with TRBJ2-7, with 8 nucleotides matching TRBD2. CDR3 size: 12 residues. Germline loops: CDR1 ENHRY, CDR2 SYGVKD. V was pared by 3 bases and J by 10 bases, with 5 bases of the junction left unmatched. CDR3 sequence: CAISDFGRDQYF. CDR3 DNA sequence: TGTGCCATCAGTGATTTCGGGAGGGATCAGTACTTC.

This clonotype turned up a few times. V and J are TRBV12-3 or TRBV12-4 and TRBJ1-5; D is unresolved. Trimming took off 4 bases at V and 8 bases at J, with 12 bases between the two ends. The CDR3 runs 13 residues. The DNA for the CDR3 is TGTGCCAGCAGTTCGGGAGGATCGAAGCCCCAGCATTTT. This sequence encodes CASSSGGSKPQHF.

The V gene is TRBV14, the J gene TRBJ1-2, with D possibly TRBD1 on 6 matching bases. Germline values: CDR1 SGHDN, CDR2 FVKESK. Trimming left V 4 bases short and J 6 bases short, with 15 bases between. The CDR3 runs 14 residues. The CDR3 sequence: CASSLNTGGHGYTF. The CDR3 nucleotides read TGTGCCAGCAGCCTAAATACCGGGGGCCATGGCTACACCTTC.

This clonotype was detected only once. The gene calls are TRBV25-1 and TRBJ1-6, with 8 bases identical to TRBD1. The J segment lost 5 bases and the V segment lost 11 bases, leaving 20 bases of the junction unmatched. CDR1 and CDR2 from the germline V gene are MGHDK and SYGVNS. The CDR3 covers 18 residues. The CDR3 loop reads CAWSAQSGGRTNNSPLHF. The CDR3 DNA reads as TGTGCCTGGAGTGCCCAATCAGGGGGCCGTACTAATAATTCACCCCTCCACTTT.

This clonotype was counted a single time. CDR3 nucleotides: TGTGCCAGCAGCCCAGGACAGGGGTTAGACACCATATATTTT. Translation gives CASSPGQGLDTIYF. The J gene is TRBJ1-3, the V gene TRBV7-9; 9 bases agree with TRBD1. The CDR3 contains 14 residues. J lost 8 bases, V lost 5 bases, and 7 bases had no gene match. In germline, CDR1 is SEHNR, CDR2 FQNEAQ (reference sequence). Variable domain in full (rest from reference TRBV7-9 and TRBJ1-3): DTGVSQNPRHKITKRGQNVTFRCDPISEHNRLYWYRQTLGQGPEFLTYFQNEAQLEKSRLLSDRFSAERPKGSFSTLEIQRTEQGDSAMYLCASSPGQGLDTIYFGEGSWLTVV.

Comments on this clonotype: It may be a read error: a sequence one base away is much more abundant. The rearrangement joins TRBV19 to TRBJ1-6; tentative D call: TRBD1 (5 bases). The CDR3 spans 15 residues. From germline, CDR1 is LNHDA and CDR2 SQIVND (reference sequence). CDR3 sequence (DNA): TGCGCCAGCAGTCCCGAGACAGCAGATAATTCACCCCTCCACTTT. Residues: CASSPETADNSPLHF.

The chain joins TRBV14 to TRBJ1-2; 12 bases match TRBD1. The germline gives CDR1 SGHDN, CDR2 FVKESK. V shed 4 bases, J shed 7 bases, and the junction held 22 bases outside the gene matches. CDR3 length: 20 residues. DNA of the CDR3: TGTGCCAGCAGCCCTACTAGCGGGAGTGAATGGGGACAGGGGGCGCTTGGCTACACCTTC. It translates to CASSPTSGSEWGQGALGYTF.

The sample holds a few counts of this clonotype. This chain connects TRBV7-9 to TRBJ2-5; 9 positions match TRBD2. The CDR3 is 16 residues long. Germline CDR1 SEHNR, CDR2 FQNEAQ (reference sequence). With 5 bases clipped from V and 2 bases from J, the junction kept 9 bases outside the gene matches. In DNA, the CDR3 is TGTGCCAGCAGCGTCCGTAGCGGGAGCCTACAAGAGACCCAGTACTTC. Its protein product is CASSVRSGSLQETQYF.

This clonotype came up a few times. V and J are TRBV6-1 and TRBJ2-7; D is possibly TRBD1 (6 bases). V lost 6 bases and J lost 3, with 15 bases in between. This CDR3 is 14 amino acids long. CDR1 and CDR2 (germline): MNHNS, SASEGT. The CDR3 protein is CASRYRDTNYEQYF. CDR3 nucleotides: TGTGCCAGCAGATACCGGGACACCAACTACGAGCAGTACTTC.

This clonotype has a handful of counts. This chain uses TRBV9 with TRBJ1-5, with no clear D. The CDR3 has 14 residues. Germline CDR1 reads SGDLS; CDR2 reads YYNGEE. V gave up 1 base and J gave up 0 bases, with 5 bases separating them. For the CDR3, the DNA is TGTGCCAGCAGCGTATCTTCTAGCAATCAGCCCCAGCATTTT. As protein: CASSVSSSNQPQHF. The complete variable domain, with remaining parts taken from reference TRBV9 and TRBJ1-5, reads DSGVTQTPKHLITATGQRVTLRCSPRSGDLSVYWYQQSLDQGLQFLIQYYNGEERAKGNILERFSAQQFPDLHSELNLSSLELGDSALYFCASSVSSSNQPQHFGDGTRLSIL.

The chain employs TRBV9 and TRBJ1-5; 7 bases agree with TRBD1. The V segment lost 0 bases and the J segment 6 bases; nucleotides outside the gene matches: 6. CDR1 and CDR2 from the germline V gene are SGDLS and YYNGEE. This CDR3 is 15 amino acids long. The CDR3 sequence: CASSVGAGGSQPQHF. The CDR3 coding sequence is TGTGCCAGCAGCGTAGGGGCAGGGGGGTCTCAGCCCCAGCATTTT.

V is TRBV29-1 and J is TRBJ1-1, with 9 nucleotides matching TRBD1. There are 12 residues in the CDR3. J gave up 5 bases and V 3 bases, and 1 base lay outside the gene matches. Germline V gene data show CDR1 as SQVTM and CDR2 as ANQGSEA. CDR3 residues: CSVDGQGTEAFF. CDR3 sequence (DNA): TGCAGCGTTGACGGACAGGGGACTGAAGCTTTCTTT.

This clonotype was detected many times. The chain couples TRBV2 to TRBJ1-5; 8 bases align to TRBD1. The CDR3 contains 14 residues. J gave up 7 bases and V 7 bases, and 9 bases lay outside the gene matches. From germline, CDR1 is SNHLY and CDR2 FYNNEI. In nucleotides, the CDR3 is TGTGCCAGCACTCTAGACAGGGGAAAACAGCCCCAGCATTTT. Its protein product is CASTLDRGKQPQHF.

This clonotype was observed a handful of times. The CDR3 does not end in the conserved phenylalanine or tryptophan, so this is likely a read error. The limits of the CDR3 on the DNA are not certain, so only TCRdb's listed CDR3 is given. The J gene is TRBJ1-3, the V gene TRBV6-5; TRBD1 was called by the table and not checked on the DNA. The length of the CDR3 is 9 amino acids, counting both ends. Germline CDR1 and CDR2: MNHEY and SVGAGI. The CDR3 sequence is CASSQGQGA.

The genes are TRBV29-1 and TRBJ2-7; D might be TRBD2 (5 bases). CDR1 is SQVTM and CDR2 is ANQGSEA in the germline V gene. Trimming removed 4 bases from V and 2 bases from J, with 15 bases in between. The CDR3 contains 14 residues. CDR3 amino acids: CSVVFISGTYEQYF. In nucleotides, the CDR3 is TGCAGCGTTGTATTTATCAGCGGCACCTACGAGCAGTACTTC.

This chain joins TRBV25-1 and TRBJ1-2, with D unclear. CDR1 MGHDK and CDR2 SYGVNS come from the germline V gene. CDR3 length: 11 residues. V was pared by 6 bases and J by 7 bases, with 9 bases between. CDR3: CASRDTSGYTF. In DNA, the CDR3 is TGTGCCAGCAGAGATACGAGTGGCTACACCTTC.

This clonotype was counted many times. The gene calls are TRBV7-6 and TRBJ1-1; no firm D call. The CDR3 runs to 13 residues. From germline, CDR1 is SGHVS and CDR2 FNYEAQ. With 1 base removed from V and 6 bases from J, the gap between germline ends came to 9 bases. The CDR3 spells CASSLVFGSEAFF. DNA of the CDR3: TGTGCCAGCAGCTTAGTATTCGGGTCTGAAGCTTTCTTT.

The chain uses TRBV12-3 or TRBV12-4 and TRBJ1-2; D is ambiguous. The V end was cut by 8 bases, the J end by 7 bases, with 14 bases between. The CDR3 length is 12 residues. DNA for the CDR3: TGTGCCAGCTCACCATCAATTGGTGGCTACACCTTC. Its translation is CASSPSIGGYTF.

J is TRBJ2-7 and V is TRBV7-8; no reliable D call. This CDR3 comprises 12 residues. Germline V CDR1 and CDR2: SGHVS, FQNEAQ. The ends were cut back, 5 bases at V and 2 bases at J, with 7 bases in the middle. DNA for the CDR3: TGTGCCAGCAGCCTTCAAGCCTACGAGCAGTACTTC. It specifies CASSLQAYEQYF.

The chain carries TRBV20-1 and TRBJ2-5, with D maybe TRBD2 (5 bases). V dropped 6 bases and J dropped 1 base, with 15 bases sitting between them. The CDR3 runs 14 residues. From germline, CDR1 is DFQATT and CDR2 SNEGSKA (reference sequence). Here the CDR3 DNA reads TGCAGTGCCTACTCGACTATCCGCCAAGAGACCCAGTACTTC. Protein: CSAYSTIRQETQYF.

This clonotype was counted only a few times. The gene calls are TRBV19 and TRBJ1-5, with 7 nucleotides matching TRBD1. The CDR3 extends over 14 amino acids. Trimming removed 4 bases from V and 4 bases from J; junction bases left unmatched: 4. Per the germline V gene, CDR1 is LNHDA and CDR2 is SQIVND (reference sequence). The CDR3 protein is CASSKTGRNQPQHF. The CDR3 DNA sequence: TGTGCCAGTAGTAAGACAGGGCGTAATCAGCCCCAGCATTTT.

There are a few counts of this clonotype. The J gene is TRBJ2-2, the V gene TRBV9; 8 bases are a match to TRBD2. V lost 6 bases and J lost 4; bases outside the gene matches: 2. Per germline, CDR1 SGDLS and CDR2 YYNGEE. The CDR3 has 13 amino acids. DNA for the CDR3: TGTGCCAGCACAGCGGGGGCCACCGGGGAGCTGTTTTTT. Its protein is CASTAGATGELFF.

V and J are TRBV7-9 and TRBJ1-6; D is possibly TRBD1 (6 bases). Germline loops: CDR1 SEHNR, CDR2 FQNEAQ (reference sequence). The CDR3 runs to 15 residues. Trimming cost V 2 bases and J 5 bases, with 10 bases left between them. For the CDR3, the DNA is TGTGCCAGCAGCTTAAGGGGGGGCGATAATTCACCCCTCCACTTT. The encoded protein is CASSLRGGDNSPLHF.

CDR3 sequence: CASSEYGAKAYGNQPQHF. CDR3 coding DNA: TGCGCCAGCAGTGAGTACGGAGCAAAAGCTTATGGCAATCAGCCCCAGCATTTT. The chain couples TRBV10-2 to TRBJ1-5; D not resolved. The CDR3 sequence is 18 residues long. V lost 1 base and J lost 2, with 18 bases in between. Germline CDR1 WSHSY, CDR2 SAAADI.

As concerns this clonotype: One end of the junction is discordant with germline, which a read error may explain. In nucleotides, the CDR3 is TGCAGTGCTAGGATAGGGGCTAGCGGGGAATACTACGGGCAGTACTTC. Protein sequence: CSARIGASGEYYGQYF. The chain couples TRBV20-1 to TRBJ2-7, with 9 bases that match TRBD2. The CDR3 extends over 16 amino acids. Per germline, CDR1 DFQATT and CDR2 SNEGSKA (reference sequence).

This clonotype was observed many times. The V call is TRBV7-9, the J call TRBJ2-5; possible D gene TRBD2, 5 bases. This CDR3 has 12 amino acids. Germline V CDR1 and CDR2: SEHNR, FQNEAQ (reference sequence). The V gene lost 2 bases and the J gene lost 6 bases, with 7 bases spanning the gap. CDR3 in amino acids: CASSLPGKTQYF. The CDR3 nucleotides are TGTGCCAGCAGCTTACCCGGGAAGACCCAGTACTTC. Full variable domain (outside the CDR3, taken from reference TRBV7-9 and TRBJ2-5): DTGVSQNPRHKITKRGQNVTFRCDPISEHNRLYWYRQTLGQGPEFLTYFQNEAQLEKSRLLSDRFSAERPKGSFSTLEIQRTEQGDSAMYLCASSLPGKTQYFGPGTRLLVL.